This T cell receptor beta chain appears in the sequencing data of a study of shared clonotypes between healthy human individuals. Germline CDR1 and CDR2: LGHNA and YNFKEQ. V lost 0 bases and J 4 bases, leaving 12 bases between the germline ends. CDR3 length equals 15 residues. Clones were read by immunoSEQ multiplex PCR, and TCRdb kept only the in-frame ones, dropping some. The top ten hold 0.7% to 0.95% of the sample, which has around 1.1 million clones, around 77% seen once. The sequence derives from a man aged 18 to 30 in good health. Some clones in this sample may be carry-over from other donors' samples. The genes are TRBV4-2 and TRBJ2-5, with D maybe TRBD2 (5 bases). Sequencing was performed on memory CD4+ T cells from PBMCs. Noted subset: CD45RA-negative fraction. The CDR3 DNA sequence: TGTGCCAGCAGCCAAGATTTGAGGGAGCTAGAGACCCAGTACTTC. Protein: CASSQDLRELETQYF.